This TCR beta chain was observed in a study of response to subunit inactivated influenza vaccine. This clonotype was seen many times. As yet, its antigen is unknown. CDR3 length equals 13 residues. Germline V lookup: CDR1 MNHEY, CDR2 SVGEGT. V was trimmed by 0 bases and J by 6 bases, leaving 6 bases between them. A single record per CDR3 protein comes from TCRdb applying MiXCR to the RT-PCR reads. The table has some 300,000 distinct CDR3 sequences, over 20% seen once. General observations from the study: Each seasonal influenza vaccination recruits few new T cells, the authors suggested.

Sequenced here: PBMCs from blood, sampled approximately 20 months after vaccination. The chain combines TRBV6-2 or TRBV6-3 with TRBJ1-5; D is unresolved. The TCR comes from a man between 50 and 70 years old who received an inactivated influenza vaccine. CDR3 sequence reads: CASSYSTRQPQHF. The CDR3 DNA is TGTGCCAGCAGTTACTCGACGCGTCAGCCCCAGCATTTT.